This T cell receptor (beta chain) was observed in a study of blood T cell repertoires in COVID-19. Study background: Sample material is recorded as cDNA or gDNA derived from T cells, B-cell-depleted T cells, or PBMCs.

In the original analysis: Amplification from reference gene primers served as the basis for estimated nucleated cell counts. Method: immunoSEQ multiplex PCR; TCRdb's copy keeps in-frame clones and lacks some. Clone size and V and J calls were adopted from that table, with D and trimming inferred from the DNA. Of some 250,000 clones in the sample, approximately 86% were seen once. The CDR3 covers 13 residues. V lost 2 bases and J lost 4, with 5 bases in between. V is TRBV12-3 or TRBV12-4 and J is TRBJ2-2; D is ambiguous. The receptor was isolated from a woman aged 25 to 39 who had recovered from COVID-19. The sample taken for sequencing was peripheral blood. CDR3 sequence (DNA): TGTGCCAGCAGTTTACTACTCACCGGGGAGCTGTTTTTT. It codes for CASSLLLTGELFF.